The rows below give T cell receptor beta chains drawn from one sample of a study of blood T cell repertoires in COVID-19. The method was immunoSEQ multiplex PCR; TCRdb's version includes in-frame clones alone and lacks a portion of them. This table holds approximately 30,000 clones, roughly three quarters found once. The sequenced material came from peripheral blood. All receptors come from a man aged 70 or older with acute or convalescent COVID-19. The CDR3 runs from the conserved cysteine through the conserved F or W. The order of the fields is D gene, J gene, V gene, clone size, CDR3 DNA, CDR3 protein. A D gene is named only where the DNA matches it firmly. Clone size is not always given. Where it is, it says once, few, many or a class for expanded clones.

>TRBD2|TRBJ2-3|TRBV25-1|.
TGTGCCAGCAGTGAATCTAGCGGGACTCACACAGATACGCAGTATTTT
CASSESSGTHTDTQYF
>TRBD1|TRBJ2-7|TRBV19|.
TGTGCCAGTAGTAAACCGCAGGGGGCGATTTACGAGCAGTACTTC
CASSKPQGAIYEQYF
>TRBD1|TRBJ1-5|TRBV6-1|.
TGTGCCAGCAGTGAATGGGGGACAGGGGATCAGCCCCAGCATTTT
CASSEWGTGDQPQHF
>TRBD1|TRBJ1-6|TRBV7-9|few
TGTGCCAGCAGCTTACGTGGGACAGGCGATTCACCCCTCCACTTT
CASSLRGTGDSPLHF
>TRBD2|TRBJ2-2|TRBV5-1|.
TGCGCCAGCAGCTTGGTCCTAGCGGGGAGGACCGGGGAGCTGTTTTTT
CASSLVLAGRTGELFF
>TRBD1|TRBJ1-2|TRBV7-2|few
TGTGCCAGCAGCGTAAGCCGGGACAGGGTTCGTGGCTACACCTTC
CASSVSRDRVRGYTF
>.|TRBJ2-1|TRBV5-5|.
TGTGCCAGCAGCTTGGAGGAGGAAAGCTCCTACAATGAGCAGTTCTTC
CASSLEEESSYNEQFF
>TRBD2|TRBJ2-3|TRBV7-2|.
TGTGCCAGCAGCTGGACTGCAACCGGGACTAGCGGGGGGAGAAATACGCAGTATTTT
CASSWTATGTSGGRNTQYF
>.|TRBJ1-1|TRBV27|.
TGTGCCAGCAGTTCCTCAGTGGGGCGGGGGAACACTGAAGCTTTCTTT
CASSSSVGRGNTEAFF
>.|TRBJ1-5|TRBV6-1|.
TGTGCCAGCAGTGACCCAGGGGAGCCCCAGCATTTT
CASSDPGEPQHF
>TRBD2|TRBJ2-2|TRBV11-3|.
TGTGCCAGCAGCTTAGGCCACCTCACTAGCGGGGGCACCGGAGAGCTGTTTTTT
CASSLGHLTSGGTGELFF
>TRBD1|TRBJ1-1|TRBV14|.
TGTGCCAGCAGCCAACAGGGGACAGCGAACACTGAAGCTTTCTTT
CASSQQGTANTEAFF
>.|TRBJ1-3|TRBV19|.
TGTGCCAGCCAGGACTCTGGAAACACCATATATTTT
CASQDSGNTIYF
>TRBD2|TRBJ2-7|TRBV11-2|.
TGTGCCAGCAGCGTGAGGAGCGGGGGCTTCGACGAGCAGTACTTC
CASSVRSGGFDEQYF
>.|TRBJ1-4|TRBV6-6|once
TGTGCCAGCAGTAACGAGCCAGGGAGGAATGAAAAACTGTTTTTT
CASSNEPGRNEKLFF
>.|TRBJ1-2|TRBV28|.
TGTGCCAGCAGTTTAACAGGACCCTATGGCTACACCTTC
CASSLTGPYGYTF
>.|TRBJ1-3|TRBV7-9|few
TGTGCCAGCAGCCTTACTGGAAACACCATATATTTT
CASSLTGNTIYF
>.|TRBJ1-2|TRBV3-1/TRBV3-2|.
TGTGCCAGCAGCTACTCCGGGAGTGACTATGGCTACACCTTC
CASSYSGSDYGYTF
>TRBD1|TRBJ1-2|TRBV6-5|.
TGTGCCAGCAGTCCTCGACAGGGGGCAATCGATGGCTACACCTTC
CASSPRQGAIDGYTF
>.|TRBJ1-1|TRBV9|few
TGTGCCAGCAGCGTTCTATCGGGTGGCACTGAAGCTTTCTTT
CASSVLSGGTEAFF
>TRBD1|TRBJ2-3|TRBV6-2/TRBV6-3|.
TGTGCCAGCAGCTCTCGACAGGGGGCCGTCACAGATACGCAGTATTTT
CASSSRQGAVTDTQYF
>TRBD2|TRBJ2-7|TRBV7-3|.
TGTGCCAGCAGGGATACCGCGGGAGCGGGGGAGCAGTACTTC
CASRDTAGAGEQYF
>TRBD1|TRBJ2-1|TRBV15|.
TGTGCCACCAGCAGAGAGCGGACAGGGGTTTACAATGAGCAGTTCTTC
CATSRERTGVYNEQFF
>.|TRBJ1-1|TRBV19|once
TGTGCCAGTAGTTTTGCGGCAGAGAGCACTGAAGCTTTCTTT
CASSFAAESTEAFF
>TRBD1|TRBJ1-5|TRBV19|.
TGTGCCAGTAGTATCCTGGGACAGGTCTTGCATCAGCCCCAGCATTTT
CASSILGQVLHQPQHF
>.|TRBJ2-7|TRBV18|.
TGTGCCAGCTCACCAGGGACTCTCTACGAGCAGTACTTC
CASSPGTLYEQYF
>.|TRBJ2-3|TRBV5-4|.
TGTGCCAGCAGCCCGGGTCTAGATACGCAGTATTTT
CASSPGLDTQYF
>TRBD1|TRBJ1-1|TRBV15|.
TGTGCCACCAGCAGATTGGGGCTTGGGCAGGGGGATAAATCGGCGACTGAAGCTTTCTTT
CATSRLGLGQGDKSATEAFF